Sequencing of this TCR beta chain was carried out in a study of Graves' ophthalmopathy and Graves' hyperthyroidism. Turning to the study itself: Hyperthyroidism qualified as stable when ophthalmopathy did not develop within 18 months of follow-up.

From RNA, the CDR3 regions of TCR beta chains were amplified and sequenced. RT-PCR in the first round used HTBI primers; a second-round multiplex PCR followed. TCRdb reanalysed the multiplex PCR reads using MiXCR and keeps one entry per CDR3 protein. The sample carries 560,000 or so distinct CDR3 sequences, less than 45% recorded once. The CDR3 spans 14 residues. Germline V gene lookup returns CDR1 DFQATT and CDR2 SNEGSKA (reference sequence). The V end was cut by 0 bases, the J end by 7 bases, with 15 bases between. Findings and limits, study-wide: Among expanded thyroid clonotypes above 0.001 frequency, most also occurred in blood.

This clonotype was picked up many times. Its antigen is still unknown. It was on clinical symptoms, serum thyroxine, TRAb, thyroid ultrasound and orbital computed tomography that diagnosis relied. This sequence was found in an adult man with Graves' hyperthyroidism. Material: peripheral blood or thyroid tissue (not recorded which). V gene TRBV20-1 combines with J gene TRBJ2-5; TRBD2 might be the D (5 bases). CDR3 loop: CSARDLSAPGTQYF. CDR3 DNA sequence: TGCAGTGCTAGAGATCTTAGCGCCCCGGGGACCCAGTACTTC.